This T cell receptor (beta chain) was obtained from a study of T-cell memory formation after mild COVID-19. Turning to the study itself: Largely donor-specific sequence clusters came from a couple of donors.

About this clonotype itself: Its antigen is not known.

Between the trimmed V and J ends, which lost 5 bases and 6 bases, there was a span of 15 bases. Germline V CDR1 and CDR2: MDHEN, SYDVKM. This CDR3 is 14 amino acids long. Using constant-segment primers, 5'RACE produced TCR alpha and TCR beta cDNA libraries carrying sample barcodes and UMIs. TCRdb fed the 5' RACE reads into MiXCR, producing one record per CDR3 protein. The sample holds just over 400,000 distinct CDR3 sequences, roughly a quarter seen once. Study-level points and caveats: CM and EM subsets held most contracting CD4+ clones; EMRA held CD8+ ones.

The TCR sequence derives from an adult woman who had mild COVID-19 (a few samples of this study predate the infection). Cell type and time point are not known. This chain joins TRBV28 and TRBJ2-3; D not certain. Material: PBMCs or a T cell subset sorted from them (not recorded which). CDR3 amino acids: CASSTTELRDTQYF. CDR3 DNA: TGTGCCAGCAGTACTACGGAACTTAGGGATACGCAGTATTTT.